This T cell receptor beta chain derives from a study of neoadjuvant nivolumab and ipilimumab in lung cancer. Method: immunoSEQ multiplex PCR; TCRdb's copy keeps in-frame clones and lacks some. Of around 30,000 clones listed, 65% to 85% were seen once; the top ten hold 5.5% to 6.5%. The CDR3 length is 16 residues. Between the trimmed V and J ends, which lost 4 bases and 7 bases, there was a span of 21 bases. The germline CDR1 and CDR2 sequences are SGHNT and YYREEE (reference sequence). Sample: peripheral blood, taken before neoadjuvant nivolumab, alone or with ipilimumab. The TCR sequence derives from an adult with non-small cell lung cancer. The chain couples TRBV5-4 to TRBJ2-1, with D perhaps given as TRBD1 or TRBD2 (5 bases each). The CDR3 loop is CASSPPLGTVSNEQFF. DNA for the CDR3: TGTGCCAGCAGCCCCCCTCTTGGGACCGTTTCAAATGAGCAGTTCTTC.